The rows below give T cell receptor beta chains drawn from one sample of a study of shared clonotypes between healthy human individuals. Generated by immunoSEQ multiplex PCR, the TCRdb table keeps only in-frame clones and is missing some. The sample includes roughly 640,000 clones, 95% to 98% of them seen just once. Sample: naive CD4+ T cells sorted from blood. The source is a woman in her twenties or thirties in good health. Both conserved end residues are part of each CDR3. The D gene is left open where the match is weak. Size tells how often a clone was seen (once, few, many) or the class of an expanded clone, and some rows leave it out.

clone size,J gene,V gene,D gene,CDR3 protein,CDR3 DNA
NA,TRBJ2-4,TRBV27,NA,CASMSRYLAKNIQYF,TGTGCCAGCATGTCCAGATATTTAGCCAAAAACATTCAGTACTTC
NA,TRBJ2-2,TRBV11-2,TRBD2,CASSFLAGGTGELFF,TGTGCCAGCAGCTTTCTAGCGGGAGGGACCGGGGAGCTGTTTTTT
NA,TRBJ1-2,TRBV28,NA,CASSLASYGYTF,TGTGCCAGCAGCCTAGCCAGCTATGGCTACACCTTC
once,TRBJ2-2,TRBV7-3,NA,CASSFRPRWGSNTGELFF,TGTGCCAGCAGCTTTCGACCACGTTGGGGATCGAACACCGGGGAGCTGTTTTTT
once,TRBJ2-5,TRBV6-1,NA,CASRARGQETQYF,TGTGCCAGCAGGGCCAGGGGACAAGAGACCCAGTACTTC
NA,TRBJ2-2,TRBV7-2,NA,CASKEGSSTGELFF,TGTGCCAGCAAGGAGGGGTCGAGCACCGGGGAGCTGTTTTTT
NA,TRBJ2-7,TRBV18,TRBD2,CASSPGTPGTSGNYEQYF,TGTGCCAGCTCACCGGGGACTCCCGGGACTAGCGGGAACTACGAGCAGTACTTC
NA,TRBJ1-1,TRBV6-1,NA,CASSEPGLNTEAFF,TGTGCCAGCAGCGAACCGGGTCTGAACACTGAAGCTTTCTTT
NA,TRBJ2-7,TRBV5-1,TRBD2,CASSLSLADYKQYF,TGCGCCAGCAGCTTGAGTCTAGCGGACTACAAGCAGTACTTC
NA,TRBJ2-2,TRBV28,NA,CASKGVFTGELFF,TGTGCCAGCAAGGGGGTTTTCACCGGGGAGCTGTTTTTT
NA,TRBJ1-6,TRBV4-1,NA,CASSHLTAGIPYNSPLHF,TGCGCCAGCAGCCACTTGACAGCCGGTATCCCGTATAATTCACCCCTCCACTTT
NA,TRBJ2-7,TRBV5-1,TRBD2,CASSLGAGGTKEQYF,TGCGCCAGCAGCTTAGGAGCGGGAGGAACGAAAGAGCAGTACTTC
once,TRBJ1-5,TRBV6-1,NA,CASSVVRAEPQHF,TGTGCCAGCAGTGTCGTCAGGGCCGAGCCCCAGCATTTT
NA,TRBJ2-7,TRBV18,TRBD2,CASSTIAGEGSYEQYF,TGTGCCAGCTCCACCATAGCGGGAGAAGGTTCCTACGAGCAGTACTTC
NA,TRBJ2-7,TRBV5-1,TRBD2,CASSLGRGRDEQYF,TGCGCCAGCAGCTTGGGGCGCGGGAGGGACGAGCAGTACTTC
NA,TRBJ2-4,TRBV28,NA,CASSITGAAKNIQYF,TGTGCCAGCAGTATAACTGGGGCGGCCAAAAACATTCAGTACTTC
NA,TRBJ2-2,TRBV28,TRBD2,CASSFGGLAENTGELFF,TGTGCCAGCAGTTTCGGAGGACTAGCGGAAAACACCGGGGAGCTGTTTTTT
NA,TRBJ2-7,TRBV5-1,NA,CASSLGVDYEQYF,TGCGCCAGCAGCTTGGGTGTGGACTACGAGCAGTACTTC
NA,TRBJ2-3,TRBV30,NA,CAGTPRLVRFEDTQYF,TGTGCCGGGACCCCCCGACTAGTCCGATTTGAAGATACGCAGTATTTT
NA,TRBJ2-1,TRBV6-5,NA,CASSYSPQRSYNEQFF,TGTGCCAGCAGTTACTCACCCCAGCGTTCCTACAATGAGCAGTTCTTC
once,TRBJ2-2,TRBV4-1,NA,CASSQVRTGELFF,TGCGCCAGCAGCCAAGTGAGGACCGGGGAGCTGTTTTTT
NA,TRBJ1-1,TRBV28,NA,CASSLGPQVTEAFF,TGTGCCAGCAGTTTAGGCCCCCAGGTCACTGAAGCTTTCTTT
once,TRBJ2-3,TRBV6-5,TRBD1,CASSSPGQGTDTQYF,TGTGCCAGCAGCTCACCGGGACAGGGCACAGATACGCAGTATTTT
NA,TRBJ2-7,TRBV7-9,TRBD2,CASSFGTSGSYEQYF,TGTGCCAGCAGCTTTGGGACTAGCGGGAGCTACGAGCAGTACTTC
NA,TRBJ2-7,TRBV7-8,TRBD2,CASIRGPGGPYEQYF,TGTGCCAGCATCAGAGGCCCGGGAGGGCCCTACGAGCAGTACTTC
NA,TRBJ1-3,TRBV6-6,NA,CASSRFTPVSGNTIYF,TGTGCCAGCAGCAGGTTTACGCCGGTCTCTGGAAACACCATATATTTT
NA,TRBJ1-1,TRBV7-8,NA,CASSLFTGLNTEAFF,TGTGCCAGCAGCTTATTCACAGGGCTGAACACTGAAGCTTTCTTT
once,TRBJ2-1,TRBV28,NA,CASSLPGDSYNEQFF,TGTGCCAGCAGTTTACCGGGGGACTCCTACAATGAGCAGTTCTTC
NA,TRBJ2-3,TRBV18,TRBD2,CASSPIAGAHTDTQYF,TGTGCCAGCTCACCAATAGCGGGGGCCCACACAGATACGCAGTATTTT
NA,TRBJ2-1,TRBV29-1,TRBD2,CSVEGGTSGRTQSYNEQFF,TGCAGCGTTGAAGGGGGGACTAGCGGGAGGACGCAGTCCTACAATGAGCAGTTCTTC
NA,TRBJ2-7,TRBV4-2,TRBD2,CASSHLSTRAGGVIDEQYF,TGTGCCAGCAGCCATTTGTCGACCCGGGCGGGAGGGGTGATCGACGAGCAGTACTTC
once,TRBJ1-4,TRBV29-1,NA,CSVGFEGEKLFF,TGCAGCGTTGGATTTGAGGGTGAAAAACTGTTTTTT
NA,TRBJ2-5,TRBV2,TRBD1,CASSSQGGQETQYF,TGTGCCAGCAGCTCACAGGGGGGACAAGAGACCCAGTACTTC
NA,TRBJ2-5,TRBV6-5,TRBD2,CASRGLAGTQETQYF,TGTGCCAGCAGGGGACTAGCGGGAACCCAAGAGACCCAGTACTTC
NA,TRBJ1-1,TRBV6-5,TRBD1,CASSYRTGRNTEAFF,TGTGCCAGCAGTTACAGGACAGGCAGGAACACTGAAGCTTTCTTT
few,TRBJ1-5,TRBV4-1,TRBD1,CASSQGARGPVGGNQPQHF,TGCGCCAGCAGCCAAGGAGCTAGGGGGCCAGTTGGGGGCAATCAGCCCCAGCATTTT
NA,TRBJ1-1,TRBV15,NA,CATSREYGVLDTEAFF,TGTGCCACCAGCAGAGAATATGGGGTTTTGGACACTGAAGCTTTCTTT
once,TRBJ2-7,TRBV19,NA,CASSAQGYEQYF,TGTGCCAGCAGCGCCCAGGGTTACGAGCAGTACTTC
NA,TRBJ2-1,TRBV7-2,TRBD2,CASSLGGLDNEQFF,TGTGCCAGCAGCTTAGGAGGACTAGATAATGAGCAGTTCTTC
NA,TRBJ2-5,TRBV23-1,NA,CASRTGDFQETQYF,TGCGCCAGCCGAACAGGGGACTTCCAAGAGACCCAGTACTTC
NA,TRBJ1-1,TRBV11-3,NA,CASSLASEAFF,TGTGCCAGCAGCTTAGCATCCGAAGCTTTCTTT
once,TRBJ1-5,TRBV30,NA,CAWSSSGRSHSNQPQHF,TGTGCCTGGAGTTCTAGTGGGAGGTCCCATAGCAATCAGCCCCAGCATTTT
NA,TRBJ2-7,TRBV29-1,TRBD1,CSVRDRGHEQYF,TGCAGCGTCCGCGACAGGGGCCACGAGCAGTACTTC
NA,TRBJ2-5,TRBV6-1,NA,CASRGQGNQETQYF,TGTGCCAGCAGGGGGCAGGGAAACCAAGAGACCCAGTACTTC
NA,TRBJ1-1,TRBV7-2,NA,CASSRQSNTEAFF,TGTGCCAGCAGCAGACAGAGTAACACTGAAGCTTTCTTT
NA,TRBJ1-5,TRBV19,NA,CASSKLEGGGNQPQHF,TGTGCCAGTAGTAAACTCGAGGGGGGAGGCAATCAGCCCCAGCATTTT
NA,TRBJ2-2,TRBV5-1,NA,CASKSRSLAFTGELFF,TGCGCCAGCAAGAGTAGAAGTCTAGCCTTCACCGGGGAGCTGTTTTTT
NA,TRBJ2-7,TRBV11-2,NA,CASSSPGPGDEQYF,TGTGCCAGCAGCTCCCCTGGACCCGGGGACGAGCAGTACTTC
once,TRBJ1-5,TRBV28,NA,CASSSTDSNQPQHF,TGTGCCAGCAGTTCTACGGATAGCAATCAGCCCCAGCATTTT
NA,TRBJ2-3,TRBV27,TRBD2,CASSLSRERDTQYF,TGTGCCAGCAGTTTATCGCGGGAGAGAGATACGCAGTATTTT
NA,TRBJ1-5,TRBV28,NA,CASIIAPRAGHSNQPQHF,TGTGCCAGCATTATTGCCCCTCGGGCGGGCCATAGCAATCAGCCCCAGCATTTT
NA,TRBJ2-5,TRBV2,NA,CASREGVGETQYF,TGTGCCAGCAGGGAGGGTGTCGGAGAGACCCAGTACTTC
NA,TRBJ2-1,TRBV6-1,TRBD1,CASREQGASYNEQFF,TGTGCCAGCAGAGAACAGGGGGCGTCCTACAATGAGCAGTTCTTC
NA,TRBJ2-1,TRBV13,NA,CASSLGLGREQFF,TGTGCCAGCAGCTTAGGCCTCGGGCGGGAGCAGTTCTTC
once,TRBJ1-1,TRBV28,NA,CASSLRQTEAFF,TGTGCCAGCAGCCTTCGACAGACTGAAGCTTTCTTT